This T cell receptor (beta chain) originates from a study of PD-L1 blockade in urothelial cancer. Between the trimmed V and J ends, which lost 0 bases and 8 bases, there was a span of 13 bases. The CDR3 is 15 residues long. Looked up from germline, CDR1 is LGHNA and CDR2 is YNFKEQ. Produced via immunoSEQ multiplex PCR; TCRdb's table is partial and in-frame only. Here the sample spans about 48,000 clones, 80% to 90% being singletons. Time point denoted: peripheral blood 6 weeks after treatment start. This sequence originates from a man between 65 and 85 years old with urothelial cancer. This material consisted of PBMCs, taken around atezolizumab (anti-PD-L1) treatment. V gene TRBV4-2 combines with J gene TRBJ1-4; maybe TRBD1 (6 bases). CDR3 residues: CASSQEGGAEEKLFF. As DNA, the CDR3 is TGTGCCAGCAGCCAAGAAGGGGGGGCAGAGGAAAAACTGTTTTTT.